The 28 T cell receptor beta chains reported below all come from one sample, sequenced in a study of identifying expanded T cells in peripheral blood. Clones were read by immunoSEQ multiplex PCR, and TCRdb kept only the in-frame ones, dropping some. The table lists approximately 90,000 clones, roughly 90% of them singletons. The sample was blood. Receptors originate from a person aged 18 to 75 in good health.

The gene calls are TRBV5-1 and TRBJ2-3, with D unclear. V lost 0 bases and J 1 base, leaving 12 bases between the germline ends. Looked up from germline, CDR1 is SGHRS and CDR2 is YFSETQ. CDR3 length: 16 residues. CDR3 sequence: CASSLGVAWGTDTQYF. The CDR3 nucleotides are TGCGCCAGCAGCTTGGGTGTGGCATGGGGCACAGATACGCAGTATTTT. Filled out from reference TRBV5-1 and TRBJ2-3, the complete variable domain reads KAGVTQTPRYLIKTRGQQVTLSCSPISGHRSVSWYQQTPGQGLQFLFEYFSETQRNKGNFPGRFSGRQFSNSRSEMNVSTLELGDSALYLCASSLGVAWGTDTQYFGPGTRLTVL.

V usage is TRBV4-2 and J usage is TRBJ1-4; 8 bases are shared with TRBD1. The CDR3 covers 15 residues. Germline CDR1 reads LGHNA; CDR2 reads YNFKEQ. With V trimmed by 0 bases and J by 8 bases, 5 bases remained unmatched. The CDR3 DNA sequence: TGTGCCAGCAGCCAAGATGGCCAGGGGGCAGAAAAACTGTTTTTT. It encodes CASSQDGQGAEKLFF.

The gene calls are TRBV7-3 and TRBJ2-3, with 8 bases identical to TRBD2. Germline CDR1 reads SGHTA; CDR2 reads FQGTGA. The CDR3 is 15 residues long. V was clipped by 5 bases and J by 8 bases; unmatched bases: 12. This CDR3 is CASSPTGGSVGTQYF. For the CDR3, the DNA is TGTGCCAGCAGCCCCACGGGGGGGAGCGTAGGTACGCAGTATTTT. The full variable domain, completed using reference TRBV7-3 and TRBJ2-3, is GAGVSQTPSNKVTEKGKYVELRCDPISGHTALYWYRQSLGQGPEFLIYFQGTGAADDSGLPNDRFFAVRPEGSVSTLKIQRTERGDSAVYLCASSPTGGSVGTQYFGPGTRLTVL.

The chain joins TRBV6-1 to TRBJ1-4; D remains ambiguous. In germline, CDR1 is MNHNS, CDR2 SASEGT. The CDR3 totals 13 residues. Trimming removed 6 bases from V and 5 bases from J, with 10 bases in between. CDR3 protein: CASSIRENEKLFF. The CDR3, as DNA: TGTGCCAGCAGCATCCGGGAAAATGAAAAACTGTTTTTT.

The chain joins TRBV2 to TRBJ1-1, with a weak D call TRBD1 (5 bases). The CDR3 is 16 amino acids. V was clipped by 7 bases and J by 0 bases, with 18 bases between them. Germline V CDR1 and CDR2: SNHLY, FYNNEI. CDR3 in DNA: TGTGCCAGCACCGCCGGAAGACAGTCCATGAACACTGAAGCTTTCTTT. It codes for CASTAGRQSMNTEAFF.

V and J are TRBV10-1 and TRBJ1-1; no reliable D call. Germline CDR1 and CDR2: WNHNN and SYGVQD (reference sequence). Trimming left V 4 bases short and J 5 bases short, with 11 bases between. The CDR3 is 13 residues long. CDR3 sequence reads: CASSATMGTEAFF. In DNA form, the CDR3 reads TGCGCCAGCAGTGCAACTATGGGAACTGAAGCTTTCTTT.

V gene TRBV7-9 combines with J gene TRBJ2-7; 8 bases fit TRBD2. Germline V lookup: CDR1 SEHNR, CDR2 FQNEAQ (reference sequence). The CDR3 runs 15 residues. Trimming cost V 4 bases and J 2 bases; bases outside gene matches: 7. As DNA, the CDR3 is TGTGCCAGCAGCTCAAGCGGGAGACGACCCTACGAGCAGTACTTC. Translating gives CASSSSGRRPYEQYF.

The rearrangement links TRBV9 to TRBJ1-6; 9 bases are a match to TRBD1. Germline CDR1 is SGDLS and CDR2 is YYNGEE. The CDR3 runs 14 residues. V gave up 3 bases and J gave up 9 bases; unmatched junction bases: 4. Here the CDR3 reads CASSGGQGGSPLHF. CDR3 sequence (DNA): TGTGCCAGCAGCGGGGGACAGGGAGGTTCACCCCTCCACTTT.

J is TRBJ2-1 and V is TRBV5-4, with 7 bases that match TRBD1. CDR1 is SGHNT and CDR2 is YYREEE in the germline V gene (reference sequence). This CDR3 region has 17 residues. The trim removed 1 base at V and 6 bases at J, leaving 13 bases unmatched. The CDR3 spells CASSLTQGSVIGNEQFF. In DNA form, the CDR3 reads TGTGCCAGCAGCTTGACACAGGGGAGTGTAATAGGCAATGAGCAGTTCTTC.

Here the CDR3 reads CAWSVFSGTGDEKLFF. The CDR3 DNA follows: TGTGCCTGGAGTGTCTTTTCCGGGACAGGGGATGAAAAACTGTTTTTT. The chain employs TRBV30 and TRBJ1-4; 10 positions match TRBD1. The CDR3 has 16 residues. Germline-derived CDR1 and CDR2 are GTSNPN and SVGIG (reference sequence). Trimming removed 0 bases from V and 6 bases from J; junction bases left unmatched: 7.

This chain connects TRBV6-5 to TRBJ2-7; D may be TRBD1 or TRBD2 (6 bases each). The CDR3 covers 14 residues. Germline CDR1 reads MNHEY; CDR2 reads SVGAGI. The ends were cut back, 3 bases at V and 3 bases at J, with 12 bases in the middle. The CDR3 nucleotides are TGTGCCAGCAGTTATACGGGGGCTCACTACGAGCAGTACTTC. Translated, it gives CASSYTGAHYEQYF.

About this clone: A junction end diverges from the germline sequence, so it may reflect a read error. The gene calls are TRBV28 and TRBJ2-3, with D perhaps matching TRBD2 (6 bases). Germline V gene sequence: CDR1 MDHEN, CDR2 SYDVKM. The CDR3 runs to 11 residues. The CDR3 DNA follows: TGTGCCAGCAGTCCCAACGGGAGCCCATTGTTT. It specifies CASSPNGSPLF.

This chain joins TRBV5-4 and TRBJ2-7; TRBD2 matches at 8 bases. J was trimmed by 2 bases and V by 2 bases; bases with no gene match: 3. This CDR3 has 14 amino acids. Per germline, CDR1 SGHNT and CDR2 YYREEE (reference sequence). In DNA, the CDR3 is TGTGCCAGCAGCTTTCGGACTAGCCCCTACGAGCAGTACTTC. Its translation: CASSFRTSPYEQYF.

In nucleotides, the CDR3 is TGTGCCACCATGGCTGGGGGGCTCGCAGATACGCAGTATTTT. Translated: CATMAGGLADTQYF. The chain employs TRBV15 and TRBJ2-3; the D call may be TRBD1 or TRBD2 (6 bases each). This CDR3 spans 14 amino acids. The V gene's germline CDR1 is LNHNV and CDR2 YYDKDF (reference sequence). The germline V and J ends were trimmed by 7 bases and 4 bases, with 15 bases remaining between them.

The genes are TRBV18 and TRBJ2-3; D may be TRBD1 (6 bases). Trimming shortened V by 4 bases and J by 0 bases, and 11 bases separated the two germline ends. From germline, CDR1 is KGHSH and CDR2 LQKENI. There are 15 residues in the CDR3. The CDR3 bases are TGTGCCAGCTCACTACGGCAGGGGAGCACAGATACGCAGTATTTT. Protein product: CASSLRQGSTDTQYF.

This chain uses TRBV9 with TRBJ1-4; D is ambiguous. Germline V lookup: CDR1 SGDLS, CDR2 YYNGEE. CDR3 length: 16 residues. With 4 bases removed from V and 0 bases from J, the gap between germline ends came to 13 bases. In DNA, the CDR3 is TGTGCCAGCAGCCCCCTTCCTAAGGCAACTAATGAAAAACTGTTTTTT. Translation gives CASSPLPKATNEKLFF. Full variable domain (missing parts from reference TRBV9 and TRBJ1-4): DSGVTQTPKHLITATGQRVTLRCSPRSGDLSVYWYQQSLDQGLQFLIQYYNGEERAKGNILERFSAQQFPDLHSELNLSSLELGDSALYFCASSPLPKATNEKLFFGSGTQLSVL.

The gene calls are TRBV27 and TRBJ1-1; unclear D gene. This CDR3 has 12 amino acids. The V end lost 2 bases, the J end lost 6 bases, and 7 bases lay between the germline ends. Germline values: CDR1 MNHEY, CDR2 SMNVEV (reference sequence). The CDR3 sequence is CASSLLGAEAFF. The CDR3 bases are TGTGCCAGCAGTTTACTGGGAGCTGAAGCTTTCTTT.

This clone is medium-sized within its sample. The rearrangement joins TRBV4-1 to TRBJ2-7, with 8 bases fitting TRBD2. The germline CDR1 and CDR2 sequences are MGHRA and YSYEKL. The CDR3 totals 15 residues. V dropped 0 bases and J dropped 2; count of bases not matched to a gene: 3. CDR3 in DNA: TGCGCCAGCAGCCAAGAAGGAGCGGGGGCCTACGAGCAGTACTTC. Its translation: CASSQEGAGAYEQYF.

The rearrangement links TRBV5-1 to TRBJ2-2; TRBD1 matches 7 bases. Germline V gives CDR1 SGHRS, CDR2 YFSETQ. The V and J ends lost 1 base and 4 bases, in that order; junction bases with no gene match: 4. The CDR3 is 15 residues long. This CDR3 reads CASSLIQGSTGELFF. CDR3 coding DNA: TGCGCCAGCAGCTTGATACAGGGGAGCACCGGGGAGCTGTTTTTT.

J is TRBJ2-7 and V is TRBV18, with unresolved D. This CDR3 region has 13 residues. Per the germline V gene, CDR1 is KGHSH and CDR2 is LQKENI. Trimming removed 1 base at V and 7 bases at J, with 11 bases between. Here the CDR3 reads CASSPQAGLEQYF. The CDR3, as DNA: TGTGCCAGCTCACCACAGGCAGGTTTGGAGCAGTACTTC.

This chain joins TRBV6-4 and TRBJ2-2, with D tentatively TRBD1 or TRBD2 (6 bases each). Germline lookup yields CDR1 MRHNA and CDR2 SNTAGT. The CDR3 covers 15 residues. The germline V and J ends were trimmed by 0 bases and 7 bases, with 12 bases remaining between them. The CDR3 is CASSDSAGGGGELFF. CDR3 nucleotides: TGTGCCAGCAGTGACTCGGCCGGGGGCGGCGGGGAGCTGTTTTTT.

The V call is TRBV7-3, the J call TRBJ2-3; 14 bases are shared with TRBD2. Germline lookup yields CDR1 SGHTA and CDR2 FQGTGA. V lost 5 bases to trimming and J lost 2 bases; unmatched junction nucleotides: 3. This CDR3 spans 16 amino acids. CDR3 protein: CASSQGLAGDTDTQYF. CDR3 DNA sequence: TGTGCCAGCAGCCAGGGACTAGCGGGAGACACAGATACGCAGTATTTT.

V and J are TRBV13 and TRBJ1-3; a possible D gene is TRBD1 (5 bases). The CDR3 loop spans 17 amino acids. Per the germline V gene, CDR1 is PRHDT and CDR2 is FYEKMQ (reference sequence). The V and J ends lost 4 bases and 4 bases respectively, with 20 bases between them. The CDR3 nucleotides read TGTGCCAGCAGCTCATATCCCGGCCCAGGGAAAGGAAACACCATATATTTT. Its translation: CASSSYPGPGKGNTIYF.

The table lists this clone with a count of one. J is TRBJ1-2 and V is TRBV6-5; D gene uncertain. The V gene lost 6 bases and the J gene lost 3 bases, with 14 bases spanning the gap. The germline CDR1 and CDR2 sequences are MNHEY and SVGAGI. The CDR3 is 14 residues long. The chain's CDR3 is CASRDPSGYYGYTF. Here the CDR3 DNA reads TGTGCCAGCAGGGACCCGTCGGGCTACTATGGCTACACCTTC.

This chain links TRBV18 with TRBJ2-2; tentatively, D is TRBD2 (5 bases). V shed 3 bases and J shed 5 bases, with 16 bases lying between them. This CDR3 is built from 16 residues. In germline, CDR1 is KGHSH, CDR2 LQKENI. For the CDR3, the DNA is TGTGCCAGCTCACCCGGACTCGTCGGGGAGACCGGGGAGCTGTTTTTT. Translated, it gives CASSPGLVGETGELFF. The variable domain in full, completed from reference TRBV18 and TRBJ2-2, reads NAGVMQNPRHLVRRRGQEARLRCSPMKGHSHVYWYRQLPEEGLKFMVYLQKENIIDESGMPKERFSAEFPKEGPSILRIQQVVRGDSAAYFCASSPGLVGETGELFFGEGSRLTVL.

This clone was counted only a few times. The genes are TRBV10-1 and TRBJ2-1; 10 nucleotides line up with TRBD2. The CDR3 loop spans 15 amino acids. Germline V gene sequence: CDR1 WNHNN, CDR2 SYGVQD (reference sequence). Trimming took 2 bases from V and 3 from J; bases not matched to a gene: 1. CDR3 residues: CASSEVAGGYNEQFF. As DNA, the CDR3 is TGCGCCAGCAGTGAGGTAGCGGGGGGCTACAATGAGCAGTTCTTC.

The chain uses TRBV27 and TRBJ1-2; 7 bases agree with TRBD1. The junction had 9 bases not matched to a gene; V was cut back by 6 bases and J by 8 bases. The CDR3 is made up of 13 amino acids. CDR1 MNHEY and CDR2 SMNVEV come from the germline V gene (reference sequence). The CDR3 sequence: CASRNTHRGGYTF. The CDR3, as DNA: TGTGCCAGCAGGAATACCCACAGGGGAGGCTACACCTTC.

The CDR3 region is CASSQFTTVGLDEQFF. CDR3 DNA: TGTGCCAGCAGCCAATTTACTACGGTGGGGTTGGATGAGCAGTTCTTC. The V call is TRBV14, the J call TRBJ2-1; D remains unclear. CDR1 and CDR2 from the germline V gene are SGHDN and FVKESK. There are 16 residues in the CDR3. V lost 2 bases and J 8 bases, leaving 19 bases between the germline ends.